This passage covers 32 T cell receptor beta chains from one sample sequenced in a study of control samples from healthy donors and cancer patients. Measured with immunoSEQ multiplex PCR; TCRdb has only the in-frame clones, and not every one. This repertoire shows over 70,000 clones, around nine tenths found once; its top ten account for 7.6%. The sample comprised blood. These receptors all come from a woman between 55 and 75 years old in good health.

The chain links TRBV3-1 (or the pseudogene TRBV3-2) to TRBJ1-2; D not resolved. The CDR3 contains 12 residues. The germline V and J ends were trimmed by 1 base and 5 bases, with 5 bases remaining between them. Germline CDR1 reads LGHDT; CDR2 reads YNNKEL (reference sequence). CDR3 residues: CASSQGPYGYTF. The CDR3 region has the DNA TGTGCCAGCAGCCAAGGTCCATATGGCTACACCTTC.

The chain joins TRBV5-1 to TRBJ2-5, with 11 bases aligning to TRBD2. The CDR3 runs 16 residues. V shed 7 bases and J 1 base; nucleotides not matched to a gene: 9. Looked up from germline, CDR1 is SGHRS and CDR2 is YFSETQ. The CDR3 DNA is TGCGCCAGCGCGCCGGGCGGGACTAGCGGCCAAGAGACCCAGTACTTC. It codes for CASAPGGTSGQETQYF.

The CDR3 DNA follows: TGTGCCAGCAGTGACTCGAGCTGGTACGAGCAGTACTTC. This translates into CASSDSSWYEQYF. The J gene is TRBJ2-7, the V gene TRBV6-4; D unclear. Germline CDR1 is MRHNA and CDR2 is SNTAGT. The CDR3 runs to 13 residues. The V end was cut by 0 bases, the J end by 4 bases, with 7 bases between.

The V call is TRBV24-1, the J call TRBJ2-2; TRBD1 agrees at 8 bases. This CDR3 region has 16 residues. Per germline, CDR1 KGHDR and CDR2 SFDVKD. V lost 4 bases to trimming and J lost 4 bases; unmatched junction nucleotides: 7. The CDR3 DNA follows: TGTGCCACCAGTGACCTGGGACAGGCGGGCACCGGGGAGCTGTTTTTT. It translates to CATSDLGQAGTGELFF.

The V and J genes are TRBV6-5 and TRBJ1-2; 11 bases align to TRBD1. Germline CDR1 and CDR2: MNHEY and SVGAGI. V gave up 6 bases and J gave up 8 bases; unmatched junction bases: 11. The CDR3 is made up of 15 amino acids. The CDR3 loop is CASSPIGQGALGYTF. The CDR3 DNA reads TGTGCCAGCAGCCCGATAGGACAGGGGGCTTTGGGCTACACCTTC.

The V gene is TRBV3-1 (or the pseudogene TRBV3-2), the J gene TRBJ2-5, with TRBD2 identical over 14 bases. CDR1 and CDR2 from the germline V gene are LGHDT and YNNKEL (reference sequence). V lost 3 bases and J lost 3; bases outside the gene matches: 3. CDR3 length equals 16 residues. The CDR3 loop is CASSHLGLAGEETQYF. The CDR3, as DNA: TGTGCCAGCAGCCACCTGGGACTAGCGGGAGAAGAGACCCAGTACTTC.

The CDR3 sequence: CASGRTANTGELFF. For the CDR3, the DNA is TGTGCCAGCGGACGGACAGCGAACACCGGGGAGCTGTTTTTT. This chain uses TRBV6-6 with TRBJ2-2; tentatively, D is TRBD1 (6 bases). Trimming removed 8 bases at V and 0 bases at J, with 10 bases between. The germline V gene encodes CDR1 MNHNY and CDR2 SVGAGI (reference sequence). The CDR3 is 14 residues long.

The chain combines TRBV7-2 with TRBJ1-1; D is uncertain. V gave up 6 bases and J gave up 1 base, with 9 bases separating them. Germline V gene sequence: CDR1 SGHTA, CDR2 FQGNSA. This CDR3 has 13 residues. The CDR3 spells CASRADTNTEAFF. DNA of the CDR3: TGTGCCAGCAGAGCAGACACGAACACTGAAGCTTTCTTT.

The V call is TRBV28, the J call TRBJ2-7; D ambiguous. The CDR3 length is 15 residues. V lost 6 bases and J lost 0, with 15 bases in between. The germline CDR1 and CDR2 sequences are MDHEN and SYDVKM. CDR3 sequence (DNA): TGTGCCAGCAGACCTTACGGAGAGAACTCCTACGAGCAGTACTTC. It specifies CASRPYGENSYEQYF.

In nucleotides, the CDR3 is TGTGCCAGGCTAGGAGGACGGAATGAAAAACTGTTTTTT. It encodes CARLGGRNEKLFF. The chain employs TRBV21-1 and TRBJ1-4. TRBV21-1 is annotated as a pseudogene. The CDR3 runs 13 residues.

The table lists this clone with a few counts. The CDR3 here is CATTEELKNTEAFF. The CDR3 bases are TGTGCCACCACGGAGGAACTCAAGAACACTGAAGCTTTCTTT. The chain is built from TRBV2 and TRBJ1-1; no firm D call. Per the germline V gene, CDR1 is SNHLY and CDR2 is FYNNEI. V shed 10 bases and J shed 1 base, with 16 bases lying between them. There are 14 residues in the CDR3.

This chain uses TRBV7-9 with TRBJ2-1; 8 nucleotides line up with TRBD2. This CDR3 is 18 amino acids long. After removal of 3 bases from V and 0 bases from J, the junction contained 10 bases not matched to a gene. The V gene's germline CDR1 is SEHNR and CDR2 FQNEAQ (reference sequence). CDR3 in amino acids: CASSFLVDSGSSYNEQFF. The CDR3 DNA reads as TGTGCCAGCAGCTTCTTAGTGGACAGCGGGAGCTCCTACAATGAGCAGTTCTTC. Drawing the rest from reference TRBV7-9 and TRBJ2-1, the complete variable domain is DTGVSQNPRHKITKRGQNVTFRCDPISEHNRLYWYRQTLGQGPEFLTYFQNEAQLEKSRLLSDRFSAERPKGSFSTLEIQRTEQGDSAMYLCASSFLVDSGSSYNEQFFGPGTRLTVL.

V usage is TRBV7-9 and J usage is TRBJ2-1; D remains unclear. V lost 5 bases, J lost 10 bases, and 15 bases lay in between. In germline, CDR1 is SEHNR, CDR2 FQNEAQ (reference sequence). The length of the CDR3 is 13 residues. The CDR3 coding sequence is TGTGCCAGCAGCATGGGTGGTCTAGGGGAGCAGTTCTTC. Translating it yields CASSMGGLGEQFF.

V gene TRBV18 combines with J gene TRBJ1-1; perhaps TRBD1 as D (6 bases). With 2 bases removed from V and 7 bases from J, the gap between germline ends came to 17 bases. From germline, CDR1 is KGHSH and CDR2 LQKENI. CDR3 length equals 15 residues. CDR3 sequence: CASSPIAGEGIEAFF. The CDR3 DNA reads TGTGCCAGCTCACCAATCGCAGGGGAGGGTATTGAAGCTTTCTTT. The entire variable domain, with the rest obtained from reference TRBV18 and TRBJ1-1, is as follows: NAGVMQNPRHLVRRRGQEARLRCSPMKGHSHVYWYRQLPEEGLKFMVYLQKENIIDESGMPKERFSAEFPKEGPSILRIQQVVRGDSAAYFCASSPIAGEGIEAFFGQGTRLTVV.

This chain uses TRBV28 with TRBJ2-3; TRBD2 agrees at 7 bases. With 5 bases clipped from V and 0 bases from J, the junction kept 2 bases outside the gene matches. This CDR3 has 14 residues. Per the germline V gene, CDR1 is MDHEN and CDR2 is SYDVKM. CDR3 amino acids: CASSPAGSTDTQYF. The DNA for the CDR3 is TGTGCCAGCAGTCCAGCGGGGAGCACAGATACGCAGTATTTT. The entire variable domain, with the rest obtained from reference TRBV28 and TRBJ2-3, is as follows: DVKVTQSSRYLVKRTGEKVFLECVQDMDHENMFWYRQDPGLGLRLIYFSYDVKMKEKGDIPEGYSVSREKKERFSLILESASTNQTSMYLCASSPAGSTDTQYFGPGTRLTVL.

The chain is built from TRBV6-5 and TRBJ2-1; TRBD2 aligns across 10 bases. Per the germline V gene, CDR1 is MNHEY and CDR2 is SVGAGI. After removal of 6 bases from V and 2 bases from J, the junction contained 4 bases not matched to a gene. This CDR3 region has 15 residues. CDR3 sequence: CASRITSGTYNEQFF. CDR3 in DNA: TGTGCCAGCAGGATTACTAGCGGGACCTACAATGAGCAGTTCTTC.

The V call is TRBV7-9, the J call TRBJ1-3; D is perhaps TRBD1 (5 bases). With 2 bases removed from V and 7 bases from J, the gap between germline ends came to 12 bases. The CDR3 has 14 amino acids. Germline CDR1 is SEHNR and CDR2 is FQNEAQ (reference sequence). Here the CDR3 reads CASSLSPGVNTIYF. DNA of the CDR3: TGTGCCAGCAGCTTATCTCCGGGGGTGAACACCATATATTTT.

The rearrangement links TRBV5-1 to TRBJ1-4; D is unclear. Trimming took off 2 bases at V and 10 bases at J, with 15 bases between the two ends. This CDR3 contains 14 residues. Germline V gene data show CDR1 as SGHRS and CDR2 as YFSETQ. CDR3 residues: CASSFDPDQLKLFF. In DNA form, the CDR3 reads TGCGCCAGCAGCTTTGACCCGGACCAGCTAAAACTGTTTTTT.

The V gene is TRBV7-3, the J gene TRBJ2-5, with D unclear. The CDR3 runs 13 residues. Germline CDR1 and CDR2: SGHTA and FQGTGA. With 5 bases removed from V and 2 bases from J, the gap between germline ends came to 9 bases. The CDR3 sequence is CASSRARQETQYF. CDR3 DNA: TGTGCCAGCAGCCGAGCGAGACAAGAGACCCAGTACTTC.

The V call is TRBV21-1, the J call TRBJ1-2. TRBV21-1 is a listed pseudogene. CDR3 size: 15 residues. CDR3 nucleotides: TGTGCCAGCAGCAAAGTACCCCCCATATACTATGGCTACACCTTC. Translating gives CASSKVPPIYYGYTF.

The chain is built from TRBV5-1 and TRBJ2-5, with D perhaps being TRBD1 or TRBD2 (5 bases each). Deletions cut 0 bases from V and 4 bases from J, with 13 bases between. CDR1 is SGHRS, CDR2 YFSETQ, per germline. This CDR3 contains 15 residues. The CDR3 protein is CASSLASGTSETQYF. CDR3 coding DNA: TGCGCCAGCAGCTTGGCCTCAGGGACCTCAGAGACCCAGTACTTC.

CDR3 DNA: TGTGCCACCAAGCCTCGGGGACAGGCGTCTCGCGAGCAGTACTTC. Encoded protein: CATKPRGQASREQYF. V gene TRBV28 combines with J gene TRBJ2-7; 8 nucleotides line up with TRBD1. The CDR3 totals 15 residues. The germline CDR1 and CDR2 sequences are MDHEN and SYDVKM. V was pared by 10 bases and J by 6 bases, with 17 bases of the junction left unmatched. The complete variable domain, with remaining parts taken from reference TRBV28 and TRBJ2-7, reads DVKVTQSSRYLVKRTGEKVFLECVQDMDHENMFWYRQDPGLGLRLIYFSYDVKMKEKGDIPEGYSVSREKKERFSLILESASTNQTSMYLCATKPRGQASREQYFGPGTRLTVT.

The CDR3 loop reads CSASGGNSYEQYF. In nucleotides, the CDR3 is TGCAGTGCTAGTGGGGGGAACTCCTACGAGCAGTACTTC. The genes are TRBV20-1 and TRBJ2-7; D is possibly TRBD2 (6 bases). The CDR3 consists of 13 residues. Germline V CDR1 and CDR2: DFQATT, SNEGSKA (reference sequence). V dropped 3 bases and J dropped 0 bases, with 9 bases sitting between them.

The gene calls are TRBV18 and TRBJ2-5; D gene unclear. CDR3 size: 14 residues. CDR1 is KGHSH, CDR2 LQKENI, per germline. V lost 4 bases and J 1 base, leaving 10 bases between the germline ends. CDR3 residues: CASSLQATQETQYF. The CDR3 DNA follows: TGTGCCAGCTCACTTCAGGCAACCCAAGAGACCCAGTACTTC.

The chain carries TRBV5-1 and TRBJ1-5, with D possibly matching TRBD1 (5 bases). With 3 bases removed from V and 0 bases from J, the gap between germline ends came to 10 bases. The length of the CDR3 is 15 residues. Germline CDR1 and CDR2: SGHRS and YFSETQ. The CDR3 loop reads CASSWDGYSNQPQHF. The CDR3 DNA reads TGCGCCAGCAGCTGGGACGGTTATAGCAATCAGCCCCAGCATTTT.

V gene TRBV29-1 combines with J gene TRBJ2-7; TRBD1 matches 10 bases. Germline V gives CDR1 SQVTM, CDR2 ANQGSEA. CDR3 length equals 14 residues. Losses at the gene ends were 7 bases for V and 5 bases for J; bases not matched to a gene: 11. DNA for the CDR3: TGCAGCGCCCTGGGGGGACAGGGGATGGACGAGCAGTACTTC. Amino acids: CSALGGQGMDEQYF.

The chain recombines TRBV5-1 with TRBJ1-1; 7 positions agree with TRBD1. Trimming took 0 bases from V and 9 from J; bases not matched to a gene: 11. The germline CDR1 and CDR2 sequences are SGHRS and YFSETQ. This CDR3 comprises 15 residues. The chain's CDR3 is CASSLGEGGPPKAFF. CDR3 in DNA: TGCGCCAGCAGCTTGGGGGAAGGGGGCCCGCCTAAAGCTTTCTTT.

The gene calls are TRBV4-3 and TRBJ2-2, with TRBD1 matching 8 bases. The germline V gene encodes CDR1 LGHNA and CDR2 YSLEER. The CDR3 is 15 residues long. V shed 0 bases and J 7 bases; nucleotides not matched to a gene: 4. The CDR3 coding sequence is TGCGCCAGCAGCCAAGATGCACAGGGGGACGGGGAGCTGTTTTTT. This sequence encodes CASSQDAQGDGELFF.

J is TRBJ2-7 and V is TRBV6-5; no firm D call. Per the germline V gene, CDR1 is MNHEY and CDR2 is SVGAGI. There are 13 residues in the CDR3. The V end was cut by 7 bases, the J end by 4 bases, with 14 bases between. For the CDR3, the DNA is TGTGCCAGCACCCCTTTGGGCGTATACGAGCAGTACTTC. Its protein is CASTPLGVYEQYF.

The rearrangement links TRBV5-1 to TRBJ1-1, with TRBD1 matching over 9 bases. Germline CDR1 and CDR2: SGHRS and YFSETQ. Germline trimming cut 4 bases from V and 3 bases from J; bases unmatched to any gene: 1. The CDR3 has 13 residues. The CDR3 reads CASSRTGDTEAFF. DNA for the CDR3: TGCGCCAGCAGCCGGACAGGGGACACTGAAGCTTTCTTT. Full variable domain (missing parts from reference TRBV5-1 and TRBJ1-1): KAGVTQTPRYLIKTRGQQVTLSCSPISGHRSVSWYQQTPGQGLQFLFEYFSETQRNKGNFPGRFSGRQFSNSRSEMNVSTLELGDSALYLCASSRTGDTEAFFGQGTRLTVV.

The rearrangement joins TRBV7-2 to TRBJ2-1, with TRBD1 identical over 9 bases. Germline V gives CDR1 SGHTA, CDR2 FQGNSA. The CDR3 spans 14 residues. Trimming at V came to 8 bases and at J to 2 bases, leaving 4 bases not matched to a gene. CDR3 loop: CASADRGPYNEQFF. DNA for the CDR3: TGTGCCAGCGCGGACAGGGGCCCCTACAATGAGCAGTTCTTC.

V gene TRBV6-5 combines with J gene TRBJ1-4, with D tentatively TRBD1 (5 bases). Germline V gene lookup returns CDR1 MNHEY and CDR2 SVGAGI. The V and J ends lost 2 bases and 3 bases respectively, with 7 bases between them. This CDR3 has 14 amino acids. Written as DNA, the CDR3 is TGTGCCAGCAGTTACGCAGGGCCTAATGAAAAACTGTTTTTT. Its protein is CASSYAGPNEKLFF.